This TCR beta chain was captured in a study of identical twins. Points from the study as a whole: The conclusions drew on cross-sectional statistical analysis instead of tracking the same donors.

Germline-derived CDR1 and CDR2 are SGHVS and FNYEAQ. The length of the CDR3 is 16 residues. After removal of 5 bases from V and 10 bases from J, the junction contained 12 bases not matched to a gene. TCRdb used MiXCR to reprocess the 5' RACE reads, holding one entry per CDR3 protein. There are about 240,000 distinct CDR3 sequences in the sample; 9.5% to 15% occur only once, and approximately 4% lies in the top ten. To note about this clonotype: The antigen is not known.

These data were also reused for a study on yellow fever vaccine responses in identical twins.

The specimen sequenced was memory (CD45RO+) T cells sorted from blood. This rearrangement joins TRBV7-6 to TRBJ2-1; 12 nucleotides match TRBD2. The TCR sequence derives from a woman aged 18-29 years in good health. CDR3 DNA: TGTGCCAGCAGCCAACCTAGCGGGGGGGCCTCAGGGGAGCAGTTCTTC. As protein: CASSQPSGGASGEQFF.